This T cell receptor beta chain emerged from a study of T-cell memory formation after mild COVID-19. TCRdb reprocessed the 5' RACE reads via MiXCR and lists one record per CDR3 protein. The data show more than 350,000 distinct CDR3 sequences, around a fifth seen once. The CDR3 is 13 amino acids. V was clipped by 6 bases and J by 11 bases, with 19 bases between them. Germline CDR1 and CDR2: MNHEY and SMNVEV (reference sequence). Sequenced material: PBMCs or a T cell subset sorted from them (not recorded which). The origin of this receptor is an adult woman who had mild COVID-19 (a few samples of this study predate the infection). Cell type and time point are not known. The chain joins TRBV27 to TRBJ1-1; TRBD1 is a possible D gene (5 bases). The CDR3 spells CASRHARGRVAFF. CDR3 sequence (DNA): TGTGCCAGCAGGCACGCGCGGGGCAGGGTCGCTTTCTTT.